Below, 8 T cell receptor beta chains from the same sample are listed, as sequenced in a study of response to subunit inactivated influenza vaccine. TCRdb reprocessed the RT-PCR reads with MiXCR, giving one entry per CDR3 protein. The sample has 600,000 to 850,000 distinct CDR3 sequences; around 15% are singletons. The sample was PBMCs from blood, taken approximately 15 days before vaccination. The receptors originated from a man aged 45-65 years who received an inactivated influenza vaccine.

This clonotype has only a few counts. The V call is TRBV18, the J call TRBJ2-7; 8 bases align to TRBD1. V lost 6 bases to trimming and J lost 0 bases; unmatched junction nucleotides: 4. Germline CDR1 is KGHSH and CDR2 is LQKENI. This CDR3 contains 14 residues. In nucleotides, the CDR3 is TGTGCCAGCTCGACAGGGGTCAGCTCCTACGAGCAGTACTTC. Protein sequence: CASSTGVSSYEQYF.

The table lists this clonotype with a few counts. The chain employs TRBV7-2 and TRBJ2-7; a possible D gene is TRBD1 (5 bases). The CDR3 extends over 14 amino acids. V was clipped by 3 bases and J by 0 bases, with 9 bases between them. Germline-derived CDR1 and CDR2 are SGHTA and FQGNSA. The chain's CDR3 is CASSFRQTSYEQYF. The CDR3 nucleotides are TGTGCCAGCAGCTTCCGACAGACCTCCTACGAGCAGTACTTC.

This chain joins TRBV5-1 and TRBJ2-3, with D possibly TRBD1 on 5 matching bases. Trimming removed 0 bases at V and 4 bases at J, with 12 bases between. This CDR3 has 15 amino acids. Germline V CDR1 and CDR2: SGHRS, YFSETQ. The CDR3 DNA reads as TGCGCCAGCAGCTTGGAGGGGCTACTATCAGATACGCAGTATTTT. It yields the protein CASSLEGLLSDTQYF.

The chain recombines TRBV29-1 with TRBJ2-7, with 8 nucleotides matching TRBD1. The germline V gene encodes CDR1 SQVTM and CDR2 ANQGSEA. This CDR3 is built from 15 residues. Trimming at V came to 5 bases and at J to 2 bases, leaving 11 bases not matched to a gene. CDR3 sequence: CSVLKLRDRTYEQYF. As DNA, the CDR3 is TGCAGCGTTCTGAAACTCCGGGACAGGACCTACGAGCAGTACTTC.

The chain carries TRBV15 and TRBJ2-2; D remains ambiguous. The CDR3 has 15 residues. The V end was cut by 0 bases, the J end by 4 bases, with 9 bases between. Looked up from germline, CDR1 is LNHNV and CDR2 is YYDKDF (reference sequence). Written as DNA, the CDR3 is TGTGCCACCAGCAGAGATGTGGTAGGCACCGGGGAGCTGTTTTTT. Translating it yields CATSRDVVGTGELFF.

This clonotype was seen only a few times. J is TRBJ1-5 and V is TRBV20-1; 10 nucleotides align to TRBD1. The V gene end was trimmed by 1 base and the J gene end by 6 bases; junction bases not matched to a gene: 6. The germline V gene has CDR1 DFQATT and CDR2 SNEGSKA (reference sequence). The CDR3 contains 15 residues. The CDR3 DNA reads as TGCAGTGCTAGAGGTCCGGGACAGGGGTTTCAGCCCCAGCATTTT. This codes for CSARGPGQGFQPQHF.

The rearrangement joins TRBV2 to TRBJ2-6; possibly TRBD1 for D (6 bases). V lost 1 base and J 2 bases, leaving 12 bases between the germline ends. The germline V gene encodes CDR1 SNHLY and CDR2 FYNNEI. The CDR3 covers 17 residues. CDR3 bases: TGTGCCAGCAGTGAAGTCTTTTCAGGGGCTGGGGCCAACGTCCTGACTTTC. Encoded protein: CASSEVFSGAGANVLTF.

The V and J genes are TRBV7-9 and TRBJ1-5, with D perhaps matching TRBD1 (5 bases). Trimming left V 0 bases short and J 0 bases short, with 12 bases between. This CDR3 region has 17 residues. CDR1 SEHNR and CDR2 FQNEAQ come from the germline V gene (reference sequence). Here the CDR3 DNA reads TGTGCCAGCAGCTTAGCCGAGACAGAGTATAGCAATCAGCCCCAGCATTTT. Translating gives CASSLAETEYSNQPQHF.